This T cell receptor beta chain is from a study of molecular identifiers for immune sequencing clone quantification. Notes on the study in general: Clones above 20 RNA copies contained over 99% of effector molecules and under 1% of naive molecules.

The CDR3 runs 14 residues. V was clipped by 4 bases and J by 6 bases; unmatched bases: 3. Germline loops: CDR1 LGHNA, CDR2 YSLEER. Many counts were recorded for this clonotype. Its antigen is currently unknown. With RNA at 10%, 30% or 50%, naive CD8 libraries came from approximately 22,000 to 940,000 sorted cells. CD8+CD4-CCR7+CD45RA+ cells were sorted as naive CD8 T cells. TCRdb re-analysed the PCR reads in MiXCR, keeping a single row per CDR3 protein. The sample has about 640,000 distinct CDR3 sequences; about 20% are singletons. The receptor was isolated from a human donor in good health. Some libraries in this study had Jurkat cell RNA spiked in. The rearrangement joins TRBV4-3 to TRBJ2-7, with 13 bases fitting TRBD2. Sample: naive CD8+ T cells from blood, with Jurkat cell RNA spiked in. Described subset: FACS-sorted CD8+CD4-CCR7+CD45RA+ naive T cells. The CDR3 DNA sequence: TGCGCCAGCAGCCCGGGACTAGCGGGAATCGAGCAGTACTTC. It encodes CASSPGLAGIEQYF.